These T cell receptor beta chains were read from a single sample in a study of blood T cell repertoires in COVID-19. Assay: immunoSEQ multiplex PCR; the TCRdb copy retains only in-frame clones and omits some. The repertoire holds 100,000 to 150,000 clones, with under 80% as singletons. Sequencing was performed on peripheral blood. All receptors derive from a man in his fifties with acute or convalescent COVID-19. The CDR3 runs from the conserved cysteine through the conserved F or W. The D gene is left open where the match is weak. Clone size is not always given. Where it is, it says once, few, many or a class for expanded clones.

D,V,J,size,DNA,CDR3
.,TRBV7-2,TRBJ1-1,.,TGTGCCAGCAGCTTAGGGGGCCTGAACACTGAAGCTTTCTTT,CASSLGGLNTEAFF
.,TRBV29-1,TRBJ2-1,.,TGCAGCGTTGAAGTGGGTGGGCAGCAGTTCTTC,CSVEVGGQQFF
TRBD1,TRBV6-5,TRBJ2-7,.,TGTGCCAGCAGGAGCGGACAGGTGTTGGGCGAGCAGTACTTC,CASRSGQVLGEQYF
.,TRBV5-8,TRBJ2-7,.,TGTGCCAGCAGGTGGGCAGGGGACTACGAGCAGTACTTC,CASRWAGDYEQYF
TRBD2,TRBV19,TRBJ2-3,.,TGTGCCAGTAGCAAGCGGGGACTCCCAGGGGATACGCAGTATTTT,CASSKRGLPGDTQYF
.,TRBV7-9,TRBJ1-1,.,TGTGCCAGCAGCTTTGCCGGGAAGAACACTGAAGCTTTCTTT,CASSFAGKNTEAFF
.,TRBV6-2/TRBV6-3,TRBJ2-1,.,TGTGCCAGCAGTTCCGGGAGCAATGAGCAGTTCTTC,CASSSGSNEQFF
TRBD1,TRBV5-1,TRBJ2-5,.,TGCGCCAGCAGCCTACTGGGGGACAGGTCCCAAGAGACCCAGTACTTC,CASSLLGDRSQETQYF
.,TRBV7-9,TRBJ1-3,.,TGTGCCAGCAGTCCCAGGGTTACTGGAAACACCATATATTTT,CASSPRVTGNTIYF
.,TRBV28,TRBJ1-3,.,TGTGCCAGCAGTTTATCGCCAGAACGTGGAAACACCATATATTTT,CASSLSPERGNTIYF
.,TRBV2,TRBJ2-1,once,TGTGCCAGCAGTGAAGCGCTTCGGGATTACAATGAGCAGTTCTTC,CASSEALRDYNEQFF
.,TRBV5-1,TRBJ1-6,few,TGCGCCAGCAGCTTGATATACGGGGGGGATTCACCCCTCCACTTT,CASSLIYGGDSPLHF
TRBD1,TRBV14,TRBJ1-1,.,TGTGCCAGCAGCCCCAGACAGGGGGCAAAGTACACTGAAGCTTTCTTT,CASSPRQGAKYTEAFF
.,TRBV2,TRBJ2-7,.,TGTGCCAGCAGAGATGTTGTTGAGTCCCCCTACGAGCAGTACTTC,CASRDVVESPYEQYF
.,TRBV2,TRBJ2-5,.,TGTGCCAGCAGTGAAGAGGGGATTGGGGCCTTAGAGACCCAGTACTTC,CASSEEGIGALETQYF
.,TRBV2,TRBJ2-7,.,TGTGCCAGCATGATGGCGGCCTACGAGCAGTACTTC,CASMMAAYEQYF